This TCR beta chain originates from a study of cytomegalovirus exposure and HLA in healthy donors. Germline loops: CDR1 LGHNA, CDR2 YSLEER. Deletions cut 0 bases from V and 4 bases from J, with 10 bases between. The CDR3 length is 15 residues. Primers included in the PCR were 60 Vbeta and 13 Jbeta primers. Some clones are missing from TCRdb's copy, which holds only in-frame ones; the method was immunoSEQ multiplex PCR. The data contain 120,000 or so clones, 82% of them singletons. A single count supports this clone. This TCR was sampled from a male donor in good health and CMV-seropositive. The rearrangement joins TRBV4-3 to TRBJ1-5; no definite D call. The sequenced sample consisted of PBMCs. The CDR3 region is CASSQEFGRNQPQHF. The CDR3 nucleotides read TGCGCCAGCAGCCAAGAATTTGGCAGAAATCAGCCCCAGCATTTT.